This is a list of T cell receptor beta chains from one sample in a study of T cell responses to AZD1222 COVID-19 vaccine. The protocol was immunoSEQ multiplex PCR, while the TCRdb copy is restricted to in-frame clones and leaves out a portion. The table has fewer than 90,000 clones, approximately 90% seen once. The specimen comprised peripheral blood, sampled on day 0 of AZD1222 vaccination. The source of these receptors is an adult in good health. The CDR3 runs from the conserved cysteine through the conserved F or W. D genes are given only for firm matches.

d_call v_call cdr3_aa
NA TRBV6-5 CASSYTGRFEQYF
NA TRBV6-5 CASRRSNTGELFF
TRBD1 TRBV19 CASSIPGGLTKNIQYF
TRBD2 TRBV6-5 CASREREKGDTQYF
NA TRBV19 CASIPSGANVLTF
TRBD2 TRBV4-1 CASSQLADSSYEQYF
TRBD2 TRBV5-4 CASSFTSGSGTDTQYF
NA TRBV29-1 CSVLEGGNTIYF
NA TRBV7-3 CASSLTMNTEAFF
TRBD1 TRBV5-8 CASSLESGQDFNEQFF
NA TRBV6-1 CASSEADPGTLYGYTF
NA TRBV3-1/TRBV3-2 CASRSSAYNEQFF